The next 17 T cell receptor beta chains were all read from a single sample in a study of blood T cell repertoires in COVID-19. The repertoire was sequenced with immunoSEQ multiplex PCR; TCRdb's copy has only in-frame clones and lacks some. The table records more than 200,000 clones, approximately 90% of them present only once. Sequencing used peripheral blood. The receptor set was obtained from a woman aged 45-65 years with COVID-19, enrolled during active disease.

The chain is built from TRBV5-4 and TRBJ1-3; 8 bases map to TRBD1. CDR3 size: 16 residues. Trimming took 0 bases from V and 1 from J; bases not matched to a gene: 3. CDR1 and CDR2 from the germline V gene are SGHNT and YYREEE (reference sequence). CDR3 in amino acids: CASSLDRGLSGNTIYF. As DNA, the CDR3 is TGTGCCAGCAGCTTGGACAGGGGGTTGTCTGGAAACACCATATATTTT.

V gene TRBV28 combines with J gene TRBJ1-6; no clear D gene. The V gene's germline CDR1 is MDHEN and CDR2 SYDVKM. With 11 bases removed from V and 0 bases from J, the gap between germline ends came to 11 bases. The CDR3 is 14 residues long. The CDR3 DNA reads as TGTGCCTTCCAGGAAAGCTCCTATAATTCACCCCTCCACTTT. Its protein product is CAFQESSYNSPLHF.

The chain is built from TRBV5-1 and TRBJ2-7; 7 bases fit TRBD1. Trimming cost V 4 bases and J 5 bases; bases outside gene matches: 18. Germline-derived CDR1 and CDR2 are SGHRS and YFSETQ. The CDR3 totals 17 residues. The CDR3 protein is CASSRGRSRQGPNEQYF. CDR3 in DNA: TGCGCCAGCAGCAGGGGGCGGAGTAGACAGGGTCCCAACGAGCAGTACTTC.

This chain connects TRBV11-3 to TRBJ2-7, with no clear D. The CDR3 loop spans 14 amino acids. Germline loops: CDR1 SGHNT, CDR2 YENEEA. V was cut by 4 bases and J by 5 bases, with 15 bases left in between. The CDR3 bases are TGTGCCAGCAGCTCAATATTGAACAGCCACGAGCAGTACTTC. Protein product: CASSSILNSHEQYF.

The chain employs TRBV5-4 and TRBJ2-4; 10 bases match TRBD1. Germline V lookup: CDR1 SGHNT, CDR2 YYREEE (reference sequence). The CDR3 consists of 15 residues. Unmatched junction bases numbered 7, after V lost 3 bases and J lost 7 bases. For the CDR3, the DNA is TGTGCCAGCAGCTCCCGACAGGGGGCGAGGAACATTCAGTACTTC. Its translation is CASSSRQGARNIQYF.

The chain uses TRBV19 and TRBJ2-5; 7 bases align to TRBD1. The CDR3 runs 17 residues. Trimming cost V 3 bases and J 3 bases; bases outside gene matches: 13. Looked up from germline, CDR1 is LNHDA and CDR2 is SQIVND (reference sequence). The CDR3 loop reads CASSIHSKGAGKETQYF. CDR3 DNA: TGTGCCAGTAGTATTCACTCGAAGGGGGCAGGGAAAGAGACCCAGTACTTC.

The V call is TRBV30, the J call TRBJ1-4, with D unresolved. The CDR3 runs to 12 residues. V was shortened by 1 base and J by 10 bases, with 10 bases between the two germline ends. Looked up from germline, CDR1 is GTSNPN and CDR2 is SVGIG (reference sequence). The CDR3 region is CAWSGLEGKLFF. Written as DNA, the CDR3 is TGTGCCTGGAGTGGCCTGGAGGGAAAACTGTTTTTT. Variable domain in full (rest from reference TRBV30 and TRBJ1-4): SQTIHQWPATLVQPVGSPLSLECTVEGTSNPNLYWYRQAAGRGLQLLFYSVGIGQISSEVPQNLSASRPQDRQFILSSKKLLLSDSGFYLCAWSGLEGKLFFGSGTQLSVL.

The rearrangement links TRBV11-2 to TRBJ2-7; 8 nucleotides line up with TRBD2. Germline trimming cut 5 bases from V and 6 bases from J; bases unmatched to any gene: 6. This CDR3 contains 13 residues. Germline V gene lookup returns CDR1 SGHAT and CDR2 FQNNGV. The CDR3 region is CASSPRAGGEQYV. The CDR3 DNA is TGTGCCAGCAGCCCCCGTGCGGGGGGCGAGCAGTACGTC.

This chain connects TRBV5-1 to TRBJ1-1; 8 bases are a match to TRBD1. The germline V gene encodes CDR1 SGHRS and CDR2 YFSETQ. V was clipped by 4 bases and J by 3 bases; unmatched bases: 8. The CDR3 is 15 amino acids. Written as DNA, the CDR3 is TGCGCCAGCAGCCGTTCGGGACAGGCGGACACTGAAGCTTTCTTT. It encodes CASSRSGQADTEAFF. Combining the CDR3 with reference TRBV5-1 and TRBJ1-1 gives the whole variable domain KAGVTQTPRYLIKTRGQQVTLSCSPISGHRSVSWYQQTPGQGLQFLFEYFSETQRNKGNFPGRFSGRQFSNSRSEMNVSTLELGDSALYLCASSRSGQADTEAFFGQGTRLTVV.

V usage is TRBV18 and J usage is TRBJ1-1, with 9 bases that match TRBD1. This CDR3 spans 16 amino acids. Germline values: CDR1 KGHSH, CDR2 LQKENI. The ends lost 7 bases at V and 5 bases at J; junction bases unmatched: 14. The CDR3: CASFPETGGGGTEAFF. The CDR3 coding sequence is TGTGCCAGCTTCCCCGAGACAGGGGGTGGAGGTACTGAAGCTTTCTTT.

The chain joins TRBV6-5 to TRBJ1-2; TRBD1 matches 7 bases. This CDR3 contains 14 residues. Looked up from germline, CDR1 is MNHEY and CDR2 is SVGAGI. With 6 bases clipped from V and 5 bases from J, the junction kept 9 bases outside the gene matches. The CDR3 DNA reads as TGTGCCAGCAGGAAAGACAGGGCCTTATATGGCTACACCTTC. This sequence encodes CASRKDRALYGYTF.

This clone occurred once. This chain links TRBV7-8 with TRBJ2-7; 7 bases are shared with TRBD1. This CDR3 has 15 residues. Germline V lookup: CDR1 SGHVS, CDR2 FQNEAQ. V trimming: 2 bases; J trimming: 7 bases; junction bases outside the gene matches: 11. The CDR3 loop reads CASSLPRQGAKEQYF. CDR3 DNA sequence: TGTGCCAGCAGCTTACCGAGACAGGGAGCGAAAGAGCAGTACTTC. The complete variable domain, with remaining parts taken from reference TRBV7-8 and TRBJ2-7, reads GAGVSQSPRYKVAKRGQDVALRCDPISGHVSLFWYQQALGQGPEFLTYFQNEAQLDKSGLPSDRFFAERPEGSVSTLKIQRTQQEDSAVYLCASSLPRQGAKEQYFGPGTRLTVT.

This clone was seen more than once but under ten times. This chain links TRBV6-5 with TRBJ1-3; 7 bases map to TRBD1. CDR3 length equals 14 residues. Germline-derived CDR1 and CDR2 are MNHEY and SVGAGI. Losses at the gene ends were 6 bases for V and 0 bases for J; bases not matched to a gene: 2. CDR3 region: CASRKGASGNTIYF. The DNA of the CDR3 is TGTGCCAGCAGAAAGGGGGCCTCTGGAAACACCATATATTTT.

The chain links TRBV4-1 to TRBJ2-3; TRBD2 is a possible D gene (7 bases). The germline V gene encodes CDR1 MGHRA and CDR2 YSYEKL. This CDR3 comprises 15 residues. The ends were cut back, 4 bases at V and 10 bases at J, with 21 bases in the middle. Here the CDR3 DNA reads TGCGCCAGCAGCCCCGGGGGGCTGGCTGGGACGGCGCAGTATTTT. Its protein product is CASSPGGLAGTAQYF.

The chain combines TRBV5-1 with TRBJ1-2; 12 bases map to TRBD1. Germline assignment: CDR1 SGHRS and CDR2 YFSETQ. J lost 3 bases, V lost 7 bases, and 10 bases had no gene match. This CDR3 region has 16 residues. In nucleotides, the CDR3 is TGCGCCAGCGGGCGGGACAGGGGGCCCCTCCACTATGGCTACACCTTC. This gives the protein CASGRDRGPLHYGYTF.

This clone was picked up one time. The gene calls are TRBV4-2 and TRBJ1-1; TRBD1 agrees at 7 bases. The CDR3 is 16 residues long. Germline lookup yields CDR1 LGHNA and CDR2 YNFKEQ. The V gene end was trimmed by 1 base and the J gene end by 1 base; junction bases not matched to a gene: 6. The CDR3 nucleotides are TGTGCCAGCAGCCAAGCGGGGGACAGATCGAACACTGAAGCTTTCTTT. Translated: CASSQAGDRSNTEAFF.

The chain combines TRBV11-3 with TRBJ1-1, with TRBD1 matching 7 bases. Germline assignment: CDR1 SGHNT and CDR2 YENEEA. V gave up 1 base and J gave up 1 base; unmatched junction bases: 3. The CDR3 has 15 residues. CDR3 in DNA: TGTGCCAGCAGCTTAGGACAGGGACCGAACACTGAAGCTTTCTTT. Its protein product is CASSLGQGPNTEAFF.